This TCR beta chain was recorded in a study of cytomegalovirus exposure and HLA in healthy donors. Overall study results and limits: The majority of TCR sequences were rare, yet some public TCRs appeared in many donors.

Amplification used 60 Vbeta primers and 13 Jbeta primers. Generated by immunoSEQ multiplex PCR, the TCRdb table keeps only in-frame clones and is missing some. This table has under 150,000 clones, 60% to 80% appearing once. Details on this clone: Its specificity is unknown.

Looked up from germline, CDR1 is MGHRA and CDR2 is YSYEKL. V was clipped by 0 bases and J by 4 bases, with 22 bases between them. The CDR3 has 19 residues. Sequenced sample: PBMCs. The rearrangement links TRBV4-1 to TRBJ1-3; perhaps TRBD1 as D (5 bases). The clonotype originates from a man in his forties or fifties in good health and CMV-seropositive. CDR3: CASSQDPKARGVEGNTIYF. CDR3 in DNA: TGCGCCAGCAGCCAAGATCCTAAGGCGCGGGGGGTTGAAGGAAACACCATATATTTT.